Listed below are T cell receptor beta chains from one sample, sequenced in a study of blood T cell repertoires in COVID-19. Produced via immunoSEQ multiplex PCR; TCRdb's table is partial and in-frame only. The sample records just over 650,000 clones, 85% to 90% being singletons. The specimen was peripheral blood. These receptors were taken from a woman between 18 and 30 years old with acute or convalescent COVID-19. Each CDR3 is given with its conserved first and last residue. The D gene is left open where the match is weak. Rows may omit the clone size; those that give it use once, few, many or a size class.

>NA|14|TRBV5-6|NA|TRBJ1-1
TGTGCCAGCAGCTTGGACAGCTGGAACACTGAAGCTTTCTTT
CASSLDSWNTEAFF
>NA|15|TRBV28|NA|TRBJ1-5
TGTGCCAGCAGTTCTCCAGGTTTCCCCAATCAGCCCCAGCATTTT
CASSSPGFPNQPQHF
>NA|18|TRBV4-3|NA|TRBJ2-1
TGCGCCAGCAGCCAAGAACTGCTAAGGGGCTTACCATACAATGAGCAGTTCTTC
CASSQELLRGLPYNEQFF
>once|11|TRBV6-2/TRBV6-3|NA|TRBJ1-2
TGTGCCAGCAGTTACGGCGAGGAGGAGGCCTTC
CASSYGEEEAF
>NA|13|TRBV10-2|NA|TRBJ2-3
TGCGCCAGCAGGCCTATAAGCACAGATACGCAGTATTTT
CASRPISTDTQYF
>NA|13|TRBV12-3/TRBV12-4|NA|TRBJ1-5
TGTGCCAGCAGTTTAAATTCGAATCAGCCCCAGCATTTT
CASSLNSNQPQHF
>NA|15|TRBV13|TRBD1|TRBJ1-5
TGTGCCAGCAGCTTCGGTACAGGGGCCAATCAGCCCCAGCATTTT
CASSFGTGANQPQHF
>NA|15|TRBV9|NA|TRBJ1-3
TGTGCCAGCAGCGTCGGACACAGCTCTGGAAACACCATATATTTT
CASSVGHSSGNTIYF
>NA|14|TRBV30|NA|TRBJ1-6
TGTGCCTGGAGTGGGGGGGGCTATAATTCACCCCTCCACTTT
CAWSGGGYNSPLHF
>NA|14|TRBV6-2/TRBV6-3|NA|TRBJ2-7
TGTGCCAGCAGTTACGCACAGGGGGGGTGGAAGCAGTACTTC
CASSYAQGGWKQYF
>NA|13|TRBV2|NA|TRBJ1-5
TGTGCCAGCAGTGACTGGGAGGTTCAGCCCCAGCATTTT
CASSDWEVQPQHF
>once|11|TRBV7-2|NA|TRBJ2-7
TGTGCCAGCAGCCCGAACAACGAGCAGTACTTC
CASSPNNEQYF
>NA|17|TRBV30|NA|TRBJ1-3
TGTGCCTGGAGTGAGAGGGAAATATACGGTTCTGGAAACACCATATATTTT
CAWSEREIYGSGNTIYF
>NA|15|TRBV2|NA|TRBJ2-7
TGTGCCAGCATTGAATCGGGGTCCCAAGGCTACGAGCAGTACTTC
CASIESGSQGYEQYF
>NA|15|TRBV5-1|NA|TRBJ1-1
TGCGCCAGCAGCTTCTCGGGGGTTGTGAACACTGAAGCTTTCTTT
CASSFSGVVNTEAFF
>NA|15|TRBV13|TRBD1|TRBJ1-2
TGTGCCAGCAACTTAAAGGGACAGGGGATCTATGGCTACACCTTC
CASNLKGQGIYGYTF
>NA|17|TRBV28|TRBD1|TRBJ1-2
TGTGCCAGCAGTTTAGGTCTTCGTGGGACAGGGGGTCAGGGCTACACCTTC
CASSLGLRGTGGQGYTF
>NA|14|TRBV11-3|NA|TRBJ2-3
TGTGCCAGCAGCTTAGGAGGGGGGGCAGATACGCAGTATTTT
CASSLGGGADTQYF
>NA|14|TRBV7-2|NA|TRBJ1-1
TGTGCCAGCAGCTTAGAGGGGAGGGTCACTGAAGCTTTCTTT
CASSLEGRVTEAFF
>NA|12|TRBV6-2/TRBV6-3|NA|TRBJ1-1
TGTGCCAGCAGTGGGGGGTACACTGAAGCTTTCTTT
CASSGGYTEAFF
>NA|13|TRBV7-9|NA|TRBJ2-7
TGTGCCAGCAGCTTAACAGGGAAATACGAGCAGTACTTC
CASSLTGKYEQYF
>NA|14|TRBV12-5|NA|TRBJ1-5
TGTGCTAGTGGTTTGGGGACAGCCAATCAGCCCCAGCATTTT
CASGLGTANQPQHF
>NA|13|TRBV7-4|NA|TRBJ1-2
TGTGCCAGCGGCCACTGGGGGCTCTATGGCTACACCTTC
CASGHWGLYGYTF
>NA|16|TRBV5-1|TRBD1|TRBJ1-6
TGCGCCAGCAGCCTAACCGGACAGGCCCTCAATTCACCCCTCCACTTT
CASSLTGQALNSPLHF
>NA|15|TRBV2|TRBD1|TRBJ2-3
TGTGCCAGCAGTGCGGACAGGGATTATTCAGATACGCAGTATTTT
CASSADRDYSDTQYF
>NA|11|TRBV6-5|NA|TRBJ2-1
TGTGCCAGCGAGGCAGACAATGAGCAGTTCTTC
CASEADNEQFF
>NA|16|TRBV3-1/TRBV3-2|NA|TRBJ1-3
TGTGCCAGCAGCCAACACACAGGGCTAGCTGGAAACACCATATATTTT
CASSQHTGLAGNTIYF
>NA|13|TRBV6-5|NA|TRBJ1-2
TGTGCCAGCAGCCCGACAGTCCCCTATGGCTACACCTTC
CASSPTVPYGYTF
>few|16|TRBV5-4|TRBD2|TRBJ2-7
TGTGCCAGCAGCTTACCGGGACTAGCGGCCGGATACGAGCAGTACTTC
CASSLPGLAAGYEQYF
>NA|13|TRBV19|TRBD2|TRBJ2-1
TGTGCCAGTACCCCGACCGGGGGGAGTGAGCAGTTCTTC
CASTPTGGSEQFF
>once|12|TRBV9|NA|TRBJ2-1
TGTGCCAGCAGCGTAGGGAGCGGTGAGCAGTTCTTC
CASSVGSGEQFF
>NA|18|TRBV24-1|TRBD1|TRBJ2-2
TGTGCCACCAGTGATTTCGGGACAGGGGTGGGGCGGACCGGGGAGCTGTTTTTT
CATSDFGTGVGRTGELFF
>NA|16|TRBV19|NA|TRBJ1-2
TGTGCCAGTAGTTTTCCTTTATCCGGGACACTCTATGGCTACACCTTC
CASSFPLSGTLYGYTF
>NA|14|TRBV5-1|NA|TRBJ1-1
TGCGCCAGCAGCCAGACAGGCGGGAACACTGAAGCTTTCTTT
CASSQTGGNTEAFF
>NA|15|TRBV4-3|NA|TRBJ1-2
TGCGCCAGCAGCCCGAGCAGCCAGGGCGGCTATGGCTACACCTTC
CASSPSSQGGYGYTF
>once|15|TRBV7-9|NA|TRBJ2-1
TGTGCCAGCAGCCCATGGGGGGGAGGGGGCAATGAGCAGTTCTTC
CASSPWGGGGNEQFF
>NA|12|TRBV19|NA|TRBJ1-5
TGTGCCAGTAGTAGCTACAATCAGCCCCAGCATTTT
CASSSYNQPQHF
>NA|9|TRBV10-1|NA|TRBJ1-2
TGCGCCAGACAATATGGCTACACCTTC
CARQYGYTF
>once|11|TRBV4-2|NA|TRBJ2-5
TGTGCCAGCAGCCCGGGGGTTGGCCAGTACTTC
CASSPGVGQYF
>NA|14|TRBV19|NA|TRBJ1-4
TGTGCCAGTAGACGGAGGGGAACTAATGAAAAACTGTTTTTT
CASRRRGTNEKLFF
>NA|16|TRBV30|NA|TRBJ1-4
TGTGCCTGGGGGCAGGGCGCAAGGGCAACTAATGAAAAACTGTTTTTT
CAWGQGARATNEKLFF
>NA|17|TRBV5-6|TRBD1|TRBJ2-7
TGTGCCAGCAGCTCGATTACCGGGACAGGCGTTTCCTACGAGCAGTACTTC
CASSSITGTGVSYEQYF
>once|14|TRBV27|NA|TRBJ2-1
TGTGCCAGCAGTTTACGGGGGTCCTACAATGAGCAGTTCTTC
CASSLRGSYNEQFF
>NA|13|TRBV6-5|NA|TRBJ1-2
TGTGCCAGCAGCCCCTGGGAGAATAGGGGCTACACCTTC
CASSPWENRGYTF
>NA|16|TRBV3-1/TRBV3-2|TRBD2|TRBJ2-3
TGTGCCAGCAGCCTTATGGCGGGGGGCCGCACAGATACGCAGTATTTT
CASSLMAGGRTDTQYF
>NA|13|TRBV2|NA|TRBJ1-2
TGTGCCAGACCTGGACAGTTCCACTATGGCTACACCTTC
CARPGQFHYGYTF
>NA|15|TRBV28|NA|TRBJ2-7
TGTGCCAGCAGTTTAGGAATGTACAGCTCCTACGAGCAGTACTTC
CASSLGMYSSYEQYF
>NA|15|TRBV18|NA|TRBJ1-2
TGTGCCAGCTCACCACCGTACCGAGGCGGATATGGCTACACCTTC
CASSPPYRGGYGYTF
>NA|16|TRBV7-6|TRBD2|TRBJ2-7
TGTGCCAGCAGCTTAGGGAGTAGCGGGGGAGGGAACGAGCAGTACTTC
CASSLGSSGGGNEQYF
>NA|14|TRBV19|NA|TRBJ1-1
TGTGCCAGTAGTATAGAGGTGGAGTACACTGAAGCTTTCTTT
CASSIEVEYTEAFF
>NA|13|TRBV30|TRBD1|TRBJ1-2
TGTGCCTCCAGGACAGGGGGCAGAGGGGGCTACACCTTC
CASRTGGRGGYTF
>few|12|TRBV7-9|NA|TRBJ2-7
TGTGCCAGCAGCTTATCAACAGGAGAGCAGTACTTC
CASSLSTGEQYF
>NA|14|TRBV5-6|NA|TRBJ1-2
TGTGCCAGCAGCTTGGTGGGCGGGGGCCCTGGCTACACCTTC
CASSLVGGGPGYTF
>once|13|TRBV4-2|TRBD2|TRBJ2-7
TGTGCCAGCAGCCAAGCGGGGGGGACCGAGCAGTACTTC
CASSQAGGTEQYF
>NA|15|TRBV7-9|NA|TRBJ1-1
TGTGCCAGCAGCTTAGCGCGGGGTGGGCGGACTGAAGCTTTCTTT
CASSLARGGRTEAFF
>NA|10|TRBV20-1|NA|TRBJ2-4
TGCAGTGCGCAGGGGTACATTCAGTACTTC
CSAQGYIQYF
>once|16|TRBV24-1|TRBD1|TRBJ1-2
TGTGCCACCAGTGATGGGACAGGGGCCGCAAGAGGAGGCTACACCTTC
CATSDGTGAARGGYTF
>NA|12|TRBV2|TRBD1|TRBJ1-2
TGTGCCACTCTCGGACAGGGTAATGGCTACACCTTC
CATLGQGNGYTF
>NA|16|TRBV6-6|NA|TRBJ2-1
TGTGCCAGCACTCCTGCCGGACAGACGGTATACAATGAGCAGTTCTTC
CASTPAGQTVYNEQFF
>NA|14|TRBV5-4|TRBD1|TRBJ1-2
TGTGCCAGCAGCTCCCCGGGACAGGGGTTTGGCTACACCTTC
CASSSPGQGFGYTF